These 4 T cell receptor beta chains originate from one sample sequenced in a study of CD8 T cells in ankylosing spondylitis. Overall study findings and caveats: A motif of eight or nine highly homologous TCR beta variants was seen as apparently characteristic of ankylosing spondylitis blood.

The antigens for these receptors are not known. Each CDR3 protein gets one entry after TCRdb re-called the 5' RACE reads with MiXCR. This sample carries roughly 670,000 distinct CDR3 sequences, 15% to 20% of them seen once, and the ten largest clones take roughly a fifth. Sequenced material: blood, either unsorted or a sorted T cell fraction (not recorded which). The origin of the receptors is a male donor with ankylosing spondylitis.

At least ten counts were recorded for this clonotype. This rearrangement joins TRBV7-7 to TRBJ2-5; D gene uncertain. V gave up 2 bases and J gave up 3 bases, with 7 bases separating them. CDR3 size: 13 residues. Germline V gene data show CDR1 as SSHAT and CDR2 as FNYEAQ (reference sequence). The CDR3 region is CASSLILEETQYF. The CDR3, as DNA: TGTGCCAGCAGCTTAATTCTTGAAGAGACCCAGTACTTC.

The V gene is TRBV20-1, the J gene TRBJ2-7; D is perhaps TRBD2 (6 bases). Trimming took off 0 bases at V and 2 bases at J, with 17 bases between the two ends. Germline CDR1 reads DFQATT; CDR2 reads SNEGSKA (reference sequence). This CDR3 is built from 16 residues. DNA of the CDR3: TGCAGTGCTAGAGAACGCCCGGGAGTACTCCCCTACGAGCAGTACTTC. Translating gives CSARERPGVLPYEQYF.

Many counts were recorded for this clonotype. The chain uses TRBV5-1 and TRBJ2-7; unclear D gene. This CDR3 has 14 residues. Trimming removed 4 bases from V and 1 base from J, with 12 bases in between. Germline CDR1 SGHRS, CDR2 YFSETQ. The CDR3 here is CASSALTGSYEQYF. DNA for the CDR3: TGCGCCAGCAGCGCCCTTACCGGTTCCTACGAGCAGTACTTC.

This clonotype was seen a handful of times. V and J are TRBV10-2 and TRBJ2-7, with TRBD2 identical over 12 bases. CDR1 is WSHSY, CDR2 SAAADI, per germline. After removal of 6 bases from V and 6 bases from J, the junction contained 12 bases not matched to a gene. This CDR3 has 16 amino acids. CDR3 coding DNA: TGCGCCAGCAGAACGTCCGGGACTAGCGGGTCGGGCGAGCAGTACTTC. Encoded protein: CASRTSGTSGSGEQYF.